Listed below are T cell receptor beta chains from one sample, sequenced in a study of cytomegalovirus exposure and HLA in healthy donors. The assay was immunoSEQ multiplex PCR, and TCRdb's table has in-frame clones only and misses some. The sample yields under 150,000 clones, roughly 83% seen once. The material sequenced was PBMCs. The receptor set was obtained from a young man in good health and CMV-seropositive. Each CDR3 is given with its conserved first and last residue. A D gene is named only where the DNA matches it firmly. Rows give clone size only sometimes, using once, few, many, or a class for an expanded clone.

>TRBV29-1|TRBJ2-6|TRBD1|-
TGCAGCGTCCATGACAGGGGGGGCCTGACTTTC
CSVHDRGGLTF
>TRBV7-9|TRBJ2-1|-|-
TGTGCCAGCAGCTTACGGGCGGGGTTGGGGAATGAGCAGTTCTTC
CASSLRAGLGNEQFF
>TRBV5-1|TRBJ1-2|TRBD1|few
TGCGCCAGCAGCCCGACAGGGGGCGTGTGGGACTATGGCTACACCTTC
CASSPTGGVWDYGYTF
>TRBV19|TRBJ1-5|TRBD1|-
TGTGCCAGTAGTATAGATCCGGGACAGGTCCTCTATAGCAATCAGCCCCAGCATTTT
CASSIDPGQVLYSNQPQHF
>TRBV11-3|TRBJ1-6|-|-
TGTGCCAGTCACAGGGACTATAATTCACCCCTCCACTTT
CASHRDYNSPLHF
>TRBV28|TRBJ1-2|-|once
TGTGCCAGCAGGCTATCGACAGGATATGGCTACACCTTC
CASRLSTGYGYTF
>TRBV9|TRBJ1-1|-|-
TGTGCCAGCAGCCCTCACAGGGAAGCGAACACTGAAGCTTTCTTT
CASSPHREANTEAFF
>TRBV21-1|TRBJ2-5|-|-
TGTGCCAGCAGCAAAGTTTCCGGGCGACAACGGGGTCAAGAGACCCAGTACTTC
CASSKVSGRQRGQETQYF
>TRBV4-1|TRBJ2-2|TRBD2|few
TGCGCCAGCAGCCAAGGTCCTAGCGGGGGGAACACCGGGGAGCTGTTTTTT
CASSQGPSGGNTGELFF
>TRBV6-6|TRBJ1-1|TRBD1|few
TGTGCCAGCAGCGGGACAGGGGACGAAGCTTTCTTT
CASSGTGDEAFF
>TRBV7-9|TRBJ2-1|TRBD2|-
TGTTCCAGCAGGGTACCGGGACTAGCGCTGAATGAGCAGTTCTTC
CSSRVPGLALNEQFF
>TRBV13|TRBJ1-1|TRBD1|-
TGTGCCAGCAGGGAACGACAGGGCTTGAACACTGAAGCTTTCTTT
CASRERQGLNTEAFF
>TRBV5-4|TRBJ2-3|TRBD2|once
TGTGCCAGCAGCCCCCGCAGCGGGGGCACAGATACGCAGTATTTT
CASSPRSGGTDTQYF
>TRBV5-4|TRBJ2-7|-|-
TGTGCCAGCAGCTTGGGCAGGTCCTACGAGCAGTACTTC
CASSLGRSYEQYF
>TRBV6-5|TRBJ2-2|TRBD1|-
TGTGCCAGCAGTTCGACAGGGTGGCACGGGGAGCTGTTTTTT
CASSSTGWHGELFF
>TRBV9|TRBJ2-3|TRBD2|-
TGTGCCAGCAGCGCCCGACTAGCGGGGGACTTCACAGATACGCAGTATTTT
CASSARLAGDFTDTQYF
>TRBV27|TRBJ2-3|TRBD1|-
TGTGCCAGCAGCTCCTTTGGTTACCGGGACAGCTACACAGATACGCAGTATTTT
CASSSFGYRDSYTDTQYF
>TRBV11-2|TRBJ2-3|-|-
TGTGCCAGCACCCCAGGTTGGACAGGCACAGATACGCAGTATTTT
CASTPGWTGTDTQYF